This TCR beta chain was sequenced during a study of cytomegalovirus exposure and HLA in healthy donors. V lost 6 bases, J lost 2 bases, and 14 bases lay in between. CDR1 and CDR2 from the germline V gene are MDHEN and SYDVKM. CDR3 length equals 15 residues. As concerns this clone: Antigen specificity is unknown.

The study's findings and limits: Both high specificity and high sensitivity reportedly marked the classifier's diagnosis of cytomegalovirus status. Analysis was performed later, and it showed HLA-associated TCR beta chains to be more clonally expanded than equally common others. A reported reduction in N-insertions relative to the approximately 640-donor mean was seen in an Asian-associated ancestry cluster in a later analysis.

Primers: 60 Vbeta forward and 13 Jbeta reverse. TCRdb's copy holds only in-frame clones and misses some; the assay was immunoSEQ multiplex PCR. Altogether 100,000 or so clones are present, roughly four fifths being singletons, with the ten largest covering 1.3%. The chain uses TRBV28 and TRBJ1-5, with a tentative D call TRBD1 (6 bases). This receptor was obtained from a man between 35 and 55 years old in good health and CMV-seronegative. Input material: PBMCs. CDR3 DNA: TGTGCCAGCAGCTCAGGAGGGGGGGGCAATCAGCCCCAGCATTTT. It specifies CASSSGGGGNQPQHF.